This is a list of T cell receptor beta chains from one sample in a study of shared clonotypes between healthy human individuals. Some clones are missing from TCRdb's copy, which holds only in-frame ones; the method was immunoSEQ multiplex PCR. Found here are approximately 2.5 million clones, around nine tenths of them singletons; the top ten hold under 0.15%. Sequenced sample: naive CD4+ T cells sorted from blood. These receptor sequences come from a man younger than 35 in good health. The CDR3 runs from the conserved cysteine through the conserved F or W. The D gene is left open where the match is weak. Rows may omit the clone size; those that give it use once, few, many or a size class.

D gene: .; J gene: TRBJ1-3; V gene: TRBV9; clone size: .; CDR3 protein: CASSVEPGAVYTIYF; CDR3 DNA: TGTGCCAGCAGCGTAGAGCCAGGAGCCGTATACACCATATATTTT
D gene: TRBD2; J gene: TRBJ2-1; V gene: TRBV11-2; clone size: once; CDR3 protein: CASSFRSSGRGGNEQFF; CDR3 DNA: TGTGCCAGCAGTTTTAGATCTAGCGGGAGGGGAGGCAATGAGCAGTTCTTC
D gene: .; J gene: TRBJ1-1; V gene: TRBV20-1; clone size: few; CDR3 protein: CSASAAPEAFF; CDR3 DNA: TGCAGTGCCTCCGCTGCCCCTGAAGCTTTCTTT
D gene: .; J gene: TRBJ2-7; V gene: TRBV27; clone size: .; CDR3 protein: CASSFRGDYYEQYF; CDR3 DNA: TGTGCCAGCAGTTTTCGAGGGGATTACTACGAGCAGTACTTC
D gene: TRBD1; J gene: TRBJ2-7; V gene: TRBV7-9; clone size: .; CDR3 protein: CASSGTGSPYEQYF; CDR3 DNA: TGTGCCAGCAGCGGGACAGGGAGTCCCTACGAGCAGTACTTC
D gene: .; J gene: TRBJ1-5; V gene: TRBV5-5; clone size: .; CDR3 protein: CASSYRDSFQPQHF; CDR3 DNA: TGTGCCAGCAGTTACCGGGACTCCTTCCAGCCCCAGCATTTT
D gene: TRBD1; J gene: TRBJ1-1; V gene: TRBV6-5; clone size: few; CDR3 protein: CASSLQGGTEAFF; CDR3 DNA: TGTGCCAGCAGCTTACAGGGGGGCACTGAAGCTTTCTTT
D gene: .; J gene: TRBJ2-7; V gene: TRBV5-6; clone size: .; CDR3 protein: CASSFGQYEQYF; CDR3 DNA: TGTGCCAGCAGCTTTGGACAGTACGAGCAGTACTTC
D gene: TRBD2; J gene: TRBJ2-1; V gene: TRBV5-4; clone size: .; CDR3 protein: CASSLDPLAGVLEEQFF; CDR3 DNA: TGTGCCAGCAGCTTGGATCCACTAGCGGGAGTCCTGGAAGAGCAGTTCTTC
D gene: .; J gene: TRBJ2-5; V gene: TRBV11-3; clone size: .; CDR3 protein: CASSLGVQETQYF; CDR3 DNA: TGTGCCAGCAGCTTGGGGGTTCAAGAGACCCAGTACTTC
D gene: .; J gene: TRBJ1-6; V gene: TRBV4-1; clone size: .; CDR3 protein: CASSQDQGYNSPLHF; CDR3 DNA: TGCGCCAGCAGCCAAGATCAGGGGTACAATTCACCCCTCCACTTT
D gene: .; J gene: TRBJ1-3; V gene: TRBV6-6; clone size: .; CDR3 protein: CASRSTGLGNTIYF; CDR3 DNA: TGTGCCAGCAGATCAACAGGGCTTGGAAACACCATATATTTT
D gene: .; J gene: TRBJ2-5; V gene: TRBV18; clone size: .; CDR3 protein: CASSGDQETQYF; CDR3 DNA: TGTGCCAGCTCAGGTGATCAAGAGACCCAGTACTTC
D gene: TRBD2; J gene: TRBJ2-1; V gene: TRBV4-3; clone size: .; CDR3 protein: CASSQDYLAGRNEQFF; CDR3 DNA: TGCGCCAGCAGCCAAGATTACCTAGCGGGTCGCAATGAGCAGTTCTTC
D gene: TRBD2; J gene: TRBJ2-1; V gene: TRBV30; clone size: few; CDR3 protein: CAWRPLAGGPYEQFF; CDR3 DNA: TGTGCCTGGAGGCCACTAGCGGGGGGGCCGTATGAGCAGTTCTTC
D gene: .; J gene: TRBJ2-7; V gene: TRBV6-1; clone size: once; CDR3 protein: CASSAVTGPDGQYF; CDR3 DNA: TGTGCCAGCAGTGCAGTGACAGGCCCCGACGGGCAGTACTTC
D gene: .; J gene: TRBJ1-1; V gene: TRBV7-9; clone size: .; CDR3 protein: CASSLNAGNTEAFF; CDR3 DNA: TGTGCCAGCAGCTTAAACGCCGGGAACACTGAAGCTTTCTTT
D gene: TRBD2; J gene: TRBJ2-1; V gene: TRBV19; clone size: .; CDR3 protein: CASSINLGLAIGNEQFF; CDR3 DNA: TGTGCCAGTAGCATAAACCTGGGACTAGCGATTGGGAATGAGCAGTTCTTC
D gene: .; J gene: TRBJ1-4; V gene: TRBV29-1; clone size: few; CDR3 protein: CSVAPNEKLFF; CDR3 DNA: TGCAGCGTCGCCCCAAATGAAAAACTGTTTTTT
D gene: .; J gene: TRBJ1-5; V gene: TRBV27; clone size: .; CDR3 protein: CASSFNFNQPQHF; CDR3 DNA: TGTGCCAGCAGTTTTAATTTCAATCAGCCCCAGCATTTT
D gene: .; J gene: TRBJ1-5; V gene: TRBV7-2; clone size: .; CDR3 protein: CASSLTGPNQPQHF; CDR3 DNA: TGTGCCAGCAGCCTAACAGGGCCCAATCAGCCCCAGCATTTT
D gene: .; J gene: TRBJ2-5; V gene: TRBV5-1; clone size: once; CDR3 protein: CASSLVGKETQYF; CDR3 DNA: TGCGCCAGCAGCTTAGTTGGTAAAGAGACCCAGTACTTC
D gene: TRBD2; J gene: TRBJ2-3; V gene: TRBV6-1; clone size: .; CDR3 protein: CASSEYPGRGTDTQYF; CDR3 DNA: TGTGCCAGCAGTGAATACCCCGGGAGGGGCACAGATACGCAGTATTTT
D gene: .; J gene: TRBJ2-5; V gene: TRBV11-2; clone size: .; CDR3 protein: CASSPGSQETQYF; CDR3 DNA: TGTGCCAGCAGCCCCGGGAGCCAAGAGACCCAGTACTTC
D gene: .; J gene: TRBJ1-1; V gene: TRBV18; clone size: .; CDR3 protein: CASSPYENTEAFF; CDR3 DNA: TGTGCCAGCTCGCCTTACGAGAACACTGAAGCTTTCTTT
D gene: .; J gene: TRBJ1-2; V gene: TRBV28; clone size: .; CDR3 protein: CASSPNRVYGYTF; CDR3 DNA: TGTGCCAGCAGTCCAAACAGGGTCTATGGCTACACCTTC
D gene: .; J gene: TRBJ1-1; V gene: TRBV28; clone size: few; CDR3 protein: CASSWRPTEAFF; CDR3 DNA: TGTGCCAGCAGTTGGCGGCCTACTGAAGCTTTCTTT
D gene: TRBD1; J gene: TRBJ1-6; V gene: TRBV10-3; clone size: .; CDR3 protein: CAISVDRVNSPLHF; CDR3 DNA: TGTGCCATCAGTGTTGACAGGGTTAATTCACCCCTCCACTTT
D gene: .; J gene: TRBJ2-7; V gene: TRBV7-9; clone size: .; CDR3 protein: CASNREPYEQYF; CDR3 DNA: TGTGCCAGCAACAGGGAACCCTACGAGCAGTACTTC
D gene: .; J gene: TRBJ2-3; V gene: TRBV4-1; clone size: .; CDR3 protein: CASSQDVGATDTQYF; CDR3 DNA: TGCGCCAGCAGCCAAGACGTAGGGGCCACAGATACGCAGTATTTT
D gene: .; J gene: TRBJ2-3; V gene: TRBV6-4; clone size: .; CDR3 protein: CASSDSGGPTDTQYF; CDR3 DNA: TGTGCCAGCAGTGACTCGGGCGGTCCCACAGATACGCAGTATTTT
D gene: .; J gene: TRBJ2-3; V gene: TRBV28; clone size: .; CDR3 protein: CASISRPVHADTQYF; CDR3 DNA: TGTGCCAGCATCTCCAGACCCGTTCACGCAGATACGCAGTATTTT
D gene: TRBD1; J gene: TRBJ2-7; V gene: TRBV5-4; clone size: .; CDR3 protein: CASSRGQGEDEQYF; CDR3 DNA: TGTGCCAGCAGCAGGGGACAGGGTGAAGACGAGCAGTACTTC
D gene: .; J gene: TRBJ1-3; V gene: TRBV9; clone size: .; CDR3 protein: CASTRGDDSGNTIYF; CDR3 DNA: TGTGCCAGCACCCGGGGAGATGACTCTGGAAACACCATATATTTT
D gene: .; J gene: TRBJ1-1; V gene: TRBV9; clone size: .; CDR3 protein: CASSAVPVDTEAFF; CDR3 DNA: TGTGCCAGCAGCGCCGTTCCGGTCGACACTGAAGCTTTCTTT
D gene: .; J gene: TRBJ2-5; V gene: TRBV10-3; clone size: .; CDR3 protein: CAISDKGETQYF; CDR3 DNA: TGTGCCATCAGTGATAAAGGAGAGACCCAGTACTTC
D gene: .; J gene: TRBJ2-6; V gene: TRBV27; clone size: .; CDR3 protein: CASSPGGRNGANVLTF; CDR3 DNA: TGTGCCAGCAGTCCCGGGGGGCGCAATGGGGCCAACGTCCTGACTTTC
D gene: .; J gene: TRBJ2-2; V gene: TRBV27; clone size: once; CDR3 protein: CASSFSEVGELFF; CDR3 DNA: TGTGCCAGCAGTTTTTCAGAGGTCGGGGAGCTGTTTTTT
D gene: .; J gene: TRBJ2-7; V gene: TRBV6-5; clone size: .; CDR3 protein: CASRPQGRPYEQYF; CDR3 DNA: TGTGCCAGCAGGCCACAGGGAAGGCCCTACGAGCAGTACTTC
D gene: TRBD1; J gene: TRBJ1-1; V gene: TRBV4-1; clone size: .; CDR3 protein: CASSHFDREGTEAFF; CDR3 DNA: TGCGCCAGCAGCCATTTCGACAGGGAAGGAACTGAAGCTTTCTTT
D gene: .; J gene: TRBJ2-5; V gene: TRBV6-1; clone size: .; CDR3 protein: CASSIGRETQYF; CDR3 DNA: TGTGCCAGCAGTATAGGGCGAGAGACCCAGTACTTC